The clone carrying this T cell receptor (beta chain) was observed a few times. Its target is unknown. Germline assignment: CDR1 SQVTM and CDR2 ANQGSEA. The CDR3 totals 16 residues. Trimming took 7 bases from V and 2 from J; bases not matched to a gene: 16. These data originate in a study of T cell clonotyping in hematopoietic cell transplantation. Time point meaning: recipient sample about 28 days before transplant, after cytoreduction. Study-level points and caveats: After transplant, recipient diversity fell while pathologically expanded clonotypes grew through day 180.

Sequencing was performed with immunoSEQ multiplex PCR; in TCRdb, only in-frame clones are kept and a portion is missing. The sample has about 9,200 clones, roughly 87% seen once. The sequence was obtained from a woman aged 55-70 years with acute myeloid leukemia. Some clones in this sample may be carry-over from other donors' samples. The chain carries TRBV29-1 and TRBJ1-2; 7 bases are a match to TRBD1. Source: peripheral blood mononuclear cells, taken before stem cell transplant. CDR3 sequence reads: CSAAVGWDSKNYGYTF. As DNA, the CDR3 is TGCAGCGCTGCGGTTGGGTGGGACAGCAAAAACTATGGCTACACCTTC.